Each of the 28 T cell receptor beta chains below was sequenced from the same sample in a study. From the 5' RACE reads, TCRdb called clonotypes with MiXCR, one entry per CDR3 protein. The sample carries 60,000 to 65,000 distinct CDR3 sequences, around 30% recorded once. Sequencing input: tumor-infiltrating naive CD4+ T cells sorted from the breast tumor. Subset meaning: naive CD4+ T cells, CD4+CD45RA+CD25-. These receptor sequences come from a female donor with breast cancer.

In its sample, this clonotype ranks as medium-sized. The chain uses TRBV6-5 and TRBJ2-7; 9 nucleotides align to TRBD2. The CDR3 spans 15 residues. V lost 5 bases to trimming and J lost 0 bases; unmatched junction nucleotides: 5. Per the germline V gene, CDR1 is MNHEY and CDR2 is SVGAGI. CDR3 nucleotide sequence: TGTGCCAGCAGTAGACATAGCGGGAGCTCCTACGAGCAGTACTTC. This translates into CASSRHSGSSYEQYF.

CDR3 in DNA: TGCGCCAGCAGCCCCAACCCTAGCGGTGACACCTACGAGCAGTACTTC. Its protein product is CASSPNPSGDTYEQYF. The chain carries TRBV4-1 and TRBJ2-7; 7 nucleotides agree with TRBD2. With 4 bases clipped from V and 2 bases from J, the junction kept 11 bases outside the gene matches. CDR3 length: 16 residues. Germline V CDR1 and CDR2: MGHRA, YSYEKL.

The chain couples TRBV20-1 to TRBJ2-5, with 8 bases matching TRBD1. The length of the CDR3 is 12 residues. V lost 6 bases, J lost 5 bases, and 5 bases stayed unmatched. Germline CDR1 reads DFQATT; CDR2 reads SNEGSKA (reference sequence). CDR3 residues: CSARTGRETQYF. In DNA, the CDR3 is TGCAGTGCAAGGACAGGGAGGGAGACCCAGTACTTC.

The rearrangement uses TRBV5-1 and TRBJ2-1; TRBD2 agrees at 7 bases. V shed 10 bases, J shed 4 bases, and the junction held 14 bases outside the gene matches. The CDR3 contains 15 residues. CDR1 and CDR2 (germline): SGHRS, YFSETQ. The DNA for the CDR3 is TGCGCCGGCACCCTCCGGGACTATCCTTACAATGAGCAGTTCTTC. It specifies CAGTLRDYPYNEQFF.

This sequence joins TRBV13 and TRBJ2-3; 9 bases are a match to TRBD1. J was trimmed by 2 bases and V by 5 bases; bases with no gene match: 5. CDR3 length: 15 residues. The germline V gene has CDR1 PRHDT and CDR2 FYEKMQ (reference sequence). In DNA, the CDR3 is TGTGCCAGCAGCCCCGGGACAGGGTACACAGATACGCAGTATTTT. Its translation: CASSPGTGYTDTQYF.

The CDR3 loop reads CASTRGIGFDTEAFF. CDR3 DNA sequence: TGTGCCAGCACCCGAGGCATCGGGTTCGACACTGAAGCTTTCTTT. This chain links TRBV7-9 with TRBJ1-1; unclear D gene. The germline gives CDR1 SEHNR, CDR2 FQNEAQ (reference sequence). The CDR3 loop spans 15 amino acids. Between the trimmed V and J ends, which lost 7 bases and 3 bases, there was a span of 18 bases.

In its sample, this clonotype was seen a few times. The V call is TRBV12-3 or TRBV12-4, the J call TRBJ1-5, with TRBD1 as a possible D gene (5 bases). The CDR3 is 15 residues long. V gave up 3 bases and J gave up 0 bases, with 9 bases separating them. The DNA of the CDR3 is TGTGCCAGCAGTTTTCGGGGGAATAGCAATCAGCCCCAGCATTTT. The encoded protein is CASSFRGNSNQPQHF.

This clonotype was seen only a few times. The chain is built from TRBV6-2 or TRBV6-3 and TRBJ2-7; 8 bases agree with TRBD2. The germline gives CDR1 MNHEY, CDR2 SVGEGT. The CDR3 sequence is 14 residues long. The V segment lost 5 bases and the J segment 2 bases; nucleotides outside the gene matches: 5. In DNA, the CDR3 is TGTGCCAGCAGTAATAGCGGGATTGCCTACGAGCAGTACTTC. The encoded protein is CASSNSGIAYEQYF.

V is TRBV11-1 and J is TRBJ1-3; D may be TRBD1 (5 bases). This CDR3 spans 14 amino acids. The ends were cut back, 5 bases at V and 0 bases at J, with 8 bases in the middle. The germline gives CDR1 SGHAT, CDR2 FQDESV (reference sequence). CDR3 DNA sequence: TGTGCCAGCAGCCGGGGGATCTCTGGAAACACCATATATTTT. Translation: CASSRGISGNTIYF.

CDR3 in DNA: TGTGCCACATTGGACAGGGTTTTTTTCCACTATGGCTACACCTTC. This sequence encodes CATLDRVFFHYGYTF. The gene calls are TRBV28 and TRBJ1-2; 8 nucleotides align to TRBD1. The length of the CDR3 is 15 residues. Germline CDR1 and CDR2: MDHEN and SYDVKM. Trimming took 10 bases from V and 3 from J; bases not matched to a gene: 13.

This clonotype was picked up a small number of times. This chain joins TRBV10-1 and TRBJ2-3; a possible D gene is TRBD2 (6 bases). The CDR3 totals 16 residues. V shed 3 bases and J shed 3 bases, with 16 bases lying between them. Germline V CDR1 and CDR2: WNHNN, SYGVQD (reference sequence). The CDR3 sequence is CASSDSSGRLTDTQYF. Written as DNA, the CDR3 is TGCGCCAGCAGTGATTCCTCGGGGAGGTTAACAGATACGCAGTATTTT.

The chain has TRBV5-6 and TRBJ2-5, with D possibly being TRBD2 (5 bases). The CDR3 covers 14 residues. Germline V CDR1 and CDR2: SGHDT, YYEEEE. Trimming removed 4 bases at V and 2 bases at J, with 12 bases between. In DNA, the CDR3 is TGTGCCAGCAGCCTCCGGGGTTTGCAAGAGACCCAGTACTTC. Translating it yields CASSLRGLQETQYF.

This chain joins TRBV6-2 or TRBV6-3 and TRBJ1-3; D remains unclear. With 4 bases removed from V and 0 bases from J, the gap between germline ends came to 13 bases. Germline V gene data show CDR1 as MNHEY and CDR2 as SVGEGT. The CDR3 contains 16 residues. The CDR3 spells CASSFAAGASGNTIYF. The DNA of the CDR3 is TGTGCCAGCAGTTTTGCGGCAGGAGCCTCTGGAAACACCATATATTTT.

The chain links TRBV6-1 to TRBJ1-1; D perhaps matches TRBD1 (5 bases). The CDR3 extends over 13 amino acids. V lost 10 bases and J 2 bases, leaving 14 bases between the germline ends. The V gene's germline CDR1 is MNHNS and CDR2 SASEGT. The CDR3 spells CAIWGRLNTEAFF. CDR3 sequence (DNA): TGTGCCATCTGGGGCAGACTAAACACTGAAGCTTTCTTT.

V usage is TRBV28 and J usage is TRBJ2-4; 7 bases match TRBD2. This CDR3 is built from 18 residues. The trim removed 6 bases at V and 3 bases at J, leaving 17 bases unmatched. CDR1 MDHEN and CDR2 SYDVKM come from the germline V gene. Here the CDR3 reads CASRTPGLTSGGKNIQYF. The CDR3 DNA reads as TGTGCCAGCAGAACCCCGGGACTAACGTCCGGGGGCAAAAACATTCAGTACTTC.

As concerns this clonotype: Its ends do not fully match the called genes, so a read error is possible. V is TRBV15 and J is TRBJ1-2; a possible D gene is TRBD1 (5 bases). This CDR3 spans 15 amino acids. CDR1 is LNHNV and CDR2 is YYDKDF in the germline V gene (reference sequence). The CDR3 protein is CAASRDQGANYGYTF. The CDR3 nucleotides read TGTGCCGCCAGCAGAGATCAGGGAGCTAACTATGGCTACACCTTC.

With regard to this clonotype: The CDR3 does not close with the conserved phenylalanine or tryptophan, likely indicating a read error. The chain has TRBV6-2 or TRBV6-3 and TRBJ1-2; TRBD1 is a possible D gene (6 bases). The V gene lost 2 bases and the J gene lost 6 bases, with 16 bases spanning the gap. The CDR3 length is 15 residues. Per the germline V gene, CDR1 is MNHEY and CDR2 is SVGEGT. The CDR3 sequence: CASSYAGHRVDGYTL. Here the CDR3 DNA reads TGTGCCAGCAGTTACGCGGGCCACAGGGTCGATGGCTACACCCTC.

The chain links TRBV6-6 to TRBJ2-1; the D is unclear. The CDR3 is 10 amino acids. Germline loops: CDR1 MNHNY, CDR2 SVGAGI (reference sequence). V was trimmed by 9 bases and J by 8 bases, leaving 8 bases between them. The CDR3 DNA follows: TGTGCCAGTGTAGGTGATGAGCAGTTCTTC. This encodes CASVGDEQFF.

J is TRBJ1-4 and V is TRBV7-8; D is ambiguous. Looked up from germline, CDR1 is SGHVS and CDR2 is FQNEAQ. The CDR3 consists of 13 residues. V lost 6 bases and J 0 bases, leaving 5 bases between the germline ends. CDR3: CASRKTTNEKLFF. In nucleotides, the CDR3 is TGTGCCAGCAGGAAAACAACTAATGAAAAACTGTTTTTT.

The CDR3 coding sequence is TGTGCCAGCAGCGTAGCTACGGCATCGAACACCGGGGAGCTGTTTTTT. It encodes CASSVATASNTGELFF. The chain carries TRBV9 and TRBJ2-2; D is undetermined. This CDR3 comprises 16 residues. Germline CDR1 is SGDLS and CDR2 is YYNGEE. Trimming left V 0 bases short and J 0 bases short, with 9 bases between.

This clonotype has a handful of counts. The V call is TRBV5-1, the J call TRBJ1-4, with unresolved D. Germline V CDR1 and CDR2: SGHRS, YFSETQ. The CDR3 runs 15 residues. Trimming removed 1 base from V and 3 bases from J, with 10 bases in between. The CDR3 DNA is TGCGCCAGCAGCTTGTTGGGTTCGGCTAATGAAAAACTGTTTTTT. It encodes CASSLLGSANEKLFF. Full variable domain (outside the CDR3, taken from reference TRBV5-1 and TRBJ1-4): KAGVTQTPRYLIKTRGQQVTLSCSPISGHRSVSWYQQTPGQGLQFLFEYFSETQRNKGNFPGRFSGRQFSNSRSEMNVSTLELGDSALYLCASSLLGSANEKLFFGSGTQLSVL.

The chain uses TRBV5-4 and TRBJ2-5, with 9 bases matching TRBD2. Germline-derived CDR1 and CDR2 are SGHNT and YYREEE (reference sequence). This CDR3 spans 15 amino acids. Trimming took 0 bases from V and 8 from J; bases not matched to a gene: 8. CDR3 DNA: TGTGCCAGCAGCTTGGCGGCGGGAGGGCCGGGTACCCAGTACTTC. Protein product: CASSLAAGGPGTQYF.

This chain links TRBV27 with TRBJ2-2, with 9 bases fitting TRBD2. This CDR3 region has 17 residues. Germline CDR1 is MNHEY and CDR2 is SMNVEV (reference sequence). After removal of 6 bases from V and 1 base from J, the junction contained 9 bases not matched to a gene. In DNA form, the CDR3 reads TGTGCCAGCAGCCGTAGAGCGACTAGCGGGAACACCGGGGAGCTGTTTTTT. Protein sequence: CASSRRATSGNTGELFF.

V and J are TRBV27 and TRBJ2-5; TRBD1 agrees at 9 bases. The V and J ends lost 8 bases and 5 bases, in that order; junction bases with no gene match: 6. CDR3 length: 13 amino acids. CDR1 is MNHEY and CDR2 is SMNVEV in the germline V gene (reference sequence). The CDR3 protein is CASGLQGAETQYF. In nucleotides, the CDR3 is TGTGCCAGCGGATTACAGGGGGCTGAGACCCAGTACTTC.

This clonotype has only a few counts. The chain employs TRBV28 and TRBJ2-7, with D possibly matching TRBD2 (7 bases). Trimming removed 2 bases at V and 4 bases at J, with 21 bases between. Germline V lookup: CDR1 MDHEN, CDR2 SYDVKM. This CDR3 is built from 17 residues. CDR3 sequence reads: CASSLGSSWEGVYEQYF. The CDR3 nucleotides are TGTGCCAGCAGTTTAGGGAGTTCGTGGGAGGGGGTTTACGAGCAGTACTTC.

This clonotype was seen ten or more times. This rearrangement joins TRBV5-4 to TRBJ2-3; 9 bases match TRBD2. CDR1 SGHNT and CDR2 YYREEE come from the germline V gene (reference sequence). J lost 3 bases, V lost 2 bases, and 4 bases had no gene match. CDR3 size: 15 residues. CDR3 in amino acids: CASSFSGRITDTQYF. The CDR3 DNA follows: TGTGCCAGCAGCTTCAGCGGGAGGATAACAGATACGCAGTATTTT.

The CDR3 reads CASSYRLVNKNIQYF. The CDR3 DNA follows: TGTGCCAGCAGTTACCGGCTAGTGAACAAAAACATTCAGTACTTC. The rearrangement uses TRBV6-5 and TRBJ2-4, with D unclear. Germline V gene lookup returns CDR1 MNHEY and CDR2 SVGAGI. Trimming removed 2 bases at V and 3 bases at J, with 11 bases between. The CDR3 contains 15 residues.

This rearrangement joins TRBV30 to TRBJ1-5, with 7 bases fitting TRBD1. The J segment lost 7 bases and the V segment lost 3 bases, leaving 3 bases of the junction unmatched. This CDR3 is built from 12 residues. Looked up from germline, CDR1 is GTSNPN and CDR2 is SVGIG (reference sequence). This CDR3 reads CAWRTGNQPQHF. The CDR3 DNA follows: TGTGCCTGGAGGACAGGGAACCAGCCCCAGCATTTT.